The clone carrying this T cell receptor beta chain was picked up one time. Only in-frame clones appear in the TCRdb table, and some are missing; sequencing was by immunoSEQ multiplex PCR. This table holds around 40,000 clones, roughly nine tenths found once. The sample belongs to a study of T cell changes during pregnancy in multiple sclerosis. The TCR was taken from a female donor in good health, enrolled as a control in a pregnancy study. The source material was CD4+ T cells from peripheral blood mononuclear cells, sampled in the first trimester of pregnancy.

Here the CDR3 reads CASSPLGGRGTGELFF. CDR3 bases: TGTGCCAGCAGCCCCCTGGGCGGACGGGGGACCGGGGAGCTGTTTTTT. The chain recombines TRBV11-2 with TRBJ2-2; D perhaps matches TRBD2 (6 bases). The germline CDR1 and CDR2 sequences are SGHAT and FQNNGV. V was pared by 5 bases and J by 5 bases, with 18 bases between. This CDR3 has 16 residues.